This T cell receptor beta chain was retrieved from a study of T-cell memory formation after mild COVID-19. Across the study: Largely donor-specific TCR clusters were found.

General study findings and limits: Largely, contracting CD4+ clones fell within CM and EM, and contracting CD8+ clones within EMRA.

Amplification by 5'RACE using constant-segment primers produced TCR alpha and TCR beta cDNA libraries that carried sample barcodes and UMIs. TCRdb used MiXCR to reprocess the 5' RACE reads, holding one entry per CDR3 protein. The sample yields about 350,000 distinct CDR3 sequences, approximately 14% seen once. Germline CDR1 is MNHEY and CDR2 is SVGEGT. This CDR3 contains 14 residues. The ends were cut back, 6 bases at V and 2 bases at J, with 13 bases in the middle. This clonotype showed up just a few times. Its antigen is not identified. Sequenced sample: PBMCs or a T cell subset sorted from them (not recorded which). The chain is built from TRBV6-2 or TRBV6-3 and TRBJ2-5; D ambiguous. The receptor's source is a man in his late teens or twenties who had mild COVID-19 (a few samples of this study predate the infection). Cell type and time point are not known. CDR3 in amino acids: CASRHFLYQETQYF. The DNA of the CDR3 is TGTGCCAGCAGACACTTTCTCTATCAAGAGACCCAGTACTTC.